This T cell receptor (beta chain) was identified during a study of tumor-infiltrating lymphocytes in primary liver carcinoma (dated by TCRdb to about 2017). About the study as a whole: Hepatocellular carcinoma (four) or combined HCC and intrahepatic cholangiocarcinoma (one) was present in the five patients, who were three men and two women aged 30 to 69 years. The tumors of the five patients were staged as T1-T3 N0M0, with maximum diameters ranging from about 4 to 11 cm. Roughly 3.5 to 8 million productive TCRbeta reads were obtained per sample, and no significant difference in read depth was found between tissue types. Across five regions of each liver tumor, along with adjacent normal tissue and blood, the study brought together TCRbeta repertoire sequencing, expression microarrays and whole-exome sequencing. TCRbeta repertoire sequencing covered 35 or so specimens from 5 patients: 25 tumor regions, 5 adjacent noncancerous liver tissues and 5 peripheral blood samples. To link TCRbeta repertoire diversity with the local molecular phenotype, the roughly 23 tumor region samples were profiled using Agilent mRNA microarrays. Reproducibility between technical replicate repertoires was high, with correlation coefficients above 0.98 and mean shared-clone rates about 0.9. Beyond this particular receptor, the publication reports: Bulk unsorted samples precluded comparing CD4+ and CD8+ T cell repertoires. Because only the TCR beta chain was sequenced and unpaired alpha chains were not captured, true repertoire diversity is likely underestimated. Repertoire overlap was higher between tumor regions (mean roughly 35%) than tumor-adjacent (approximately 17%) or tumor-blood (approximately 14%) pairs, consistent with antigen-driven expansion. Only 4 or 5 patients were included in the study, and the authors note that the findings should be validated in a larger study. Only about 7.5-25% of top clones were found in all five regions of a tumor, suggesting spatial heterogeneity of tumor-infiltrating T cells. The top 250 clones made up a significantly larger repertoire fraction in tumors than in blood (p = 0.039).

A constant-region primer and ProtoScript II reverse transcriptase were used to reverse-transcribe TCRbeta-specific cDNA from roughly 0.55 ug total RNA. TCRbeta libraries were built with three nested multiplex PCR rounds, a slightly modified ARM-PCR procedure. Each of the first two PCR rounds ran for approximately 10 cycles and used multiplex TRBV1-TRBV30 forward primers together with a Cbeta reverse primer. Sample barcodes and Illumina adapters were attached in a final 25-cycle PCR using Deep VentR polymerase. Before sequencing, amplicons of 200-500 bp were gel-purified using a QIAquick gel extraction kit. An Illumina HiSeq 2500 was used to sequence the TCRbeta amplicons, generating 250-bp paired-end reads. The source study handled its data this way. Trimmomatic v0.33 was used to quality-trim the reads, and FLASH v1.2.11 was used to merge paired reads so that full CDR3 sequences could be recovered. V, D and J germline segments were assigned to the rearranged TCRbeta sequences by MiGEC v1.2.1b. Clonotype statistics, along with Shannon-Wiener diversity indices, were calculated using VDJtools v1.0.0. Except for diversity analysis, only each sample's 250 most abundant clonotypes were used in subsequent analyses to reduce sampling bias. Through fastp at Q25 and MiXCR, TCRdb rebuilt clones from the public reads, retaining in-frame beta chains. Every CDR3 protein is listed once, alongside the most common genes and DNA of its rows. The V and J calls shown here were made by TCRdb, not taken from the authors' results. This sample holds roughly 120,000 distinct CDR3 sequences; around 64% were observed only once. The ten largest clones represent more than 7% of the sample.

Total RNA and DNA were co-extracted without cell sorting from around 20-30 mg of bulk tissue using the AllPrep DNA/RNA mini kit. Between November 2015 and early 2016, roughly five patients in China with histopathologically diagnosed primary liver carcinoma had surgical resection. Chronic HBV infection was present in the patients, and the patients were treatment-naive at sampling. Five spatially separated regions were sampled from each tumor: the superior, inferior, left-lateral and right-lateral poles, plus the tumor centre. Histological examination found more than 75% viable tumor cells in every tumor sample. Fresh tumor and adjacent tissue pieces were bisected; one half was stored in RNAlater at -80°C, the other sent for histology. As for this clonotype: No cognate antigen has been identified for it. Its ends do not fully match the called genes, so a read error is possible.

Spanning cysteine to phenylalanine, the CDR3 consists of 13 amino acids. Only the CDR3 portion is preserved as DNA: 39 bases, with reading frame beginning at the first base. CDR1 and CDR2, looked up from the germline V gene, are SGHAT and FQNNGV. The TCR originated in an older woman with primary liver carcinoma and hepatitis B virus infection. This chain is built from TRBV11-2 and TRBJ1-6, with no confident D gene call. Sequencing was done on a sample of liver tumor tissue from sampling region 3. What the cell subset or site label conveys for this sample: tumor region T3, left-lateral pole. The CDR3 loop reads CASSFIINSALHF. DNA sequence: TGTGCCAGCAGCTTTATAATAAATTCAGCCCTCCACTTT.